The source of this T cell receptor beta chain is a study of blood T cell repertoires in COVID-19. About the study: Whether acute or convalescent, the COVID-19 samples came from the United States, Italy and Spain.

This CDR3 is built from 13 residues. CDR1 and CDR2 from the germline V gene are SNHLY and FYNNEI. The J segment lost 6 bases and the V segment lost 7 bases, leaving 6 bases of the junction unmatched. Clones were read by immunoSEQ multiplex PCR, and TCRdb kept only the in-frame ones, dropping some. The profile shows about 380,000 clones, more than 75% of them singletons. Participants spanned ages about 18 to 100 years and resided in roughly 22 US areas. Clinical history reported by participants formed the basis on which cohorts were assigned. Two negative PCRs, clearance, or symptom resolution characterized the recovered Cohort 3 donors.

The sequence came from a man between 25 and 39 years old who had recovered from COVID-19. The chain carries TRBV2 and TRBJ1-5, with 7 bases lining up with TRBD1. What was sequenced was PBMCs or T cells enriched from blood (not recorded which). Here the CDR3 DNA reads TGTGCCAGCACTGGGACAGTTAGTCAGCCCCAGCATTTT. Translated: CASTGTVSQPQHF.